Presented here are 20 T cell receptor beta chains from one specimen sequenced in a study of tumor-infiltrating lymphocytes in glioblastoma multiforme. Three nested ARM-PCR rounds with V-beta and C-beta primers built TCRB libraries. TCRdb fed the multiplex PCR reads into MiXCR, producing one record per CDR3 protein. The sample has about 11,000 distinct CDR3 sequences; roughly 70% are singletons. Sequencing was done on a sample of brain tumor tissue. The receptors were sampled from a male donor with glioblastoma.

This clonotype was detected only once. This chain uses TRBV6-2 or TRBV6-3 with TRBJ2-3; 8 nucleotides agree with TRBD1. J lost 3 bases, V lost 6 bases, and 5 bases had no gene match. The CDR3 has 14 amino acids. The germline gives CDR1 MNHEY, CDR2 SVGEGT. CDR3 residues: CASSRGQATDTQYF. Written as DNA, the CDR3 is TGTGCCAGCAGCAGGGGACAGGCAACAGATACGCAGTATTTT.

This clonotype turned up a few times. Relative to the germline gene, one junction end is altered; a read error may explain this. The CDR3 nucleotides are TGCGCGAGCAGCCTCGGGGGGAAGGTGGTCGATACGCAGTGTTTT. As protein: CASSLGGKVVDTQCF. The V call is TRBV5-1, the J call TRBJ2-3, with TRBD2 matching over 7 bases. Germline loops: CDR1 SGHRS, CDR2 YFSETQ. The CDR3 covers 15 residues.

A note on this clonotype: As the CDR3 is not closed by the conserved phenylalanine or tryptophan, this likely results from a read error. The J gene is TRBJ2-3, the V gene TRBV29-1; maybe TRBD2 (6 bases). The V end was cut by 6 bases, the J end by 2 bases, with 12 bases between. There are 13 residues in the CDR3. Germline values: CDR1 SQVTM, CDR2 ANQGSEA. CDR3 amino acids: CSVVGTHTDTQYL. The CDR3 region has the DNA TGCAGCGTAGTCGGGACTCACACAGATACGCAGTATTTA.

This rearrangement joins TRBV4-1 to TRBJ1-6; D is unresolved. The germline V gene encodes CDR1 MGHRA and CDR2 YSYEKL. V lost 8 bases and J 10 bases, leaving 21 bases between the germline ends. The CDR3 has 15 amino acids. In nucleotides, the CDR3 is TGCGCCAGCCAAAACCTGACATTTGGGGTCTCACCCCTCCACTTT. Amino acids: CASQNLTFGVSPLHF.

Notes on this clonotype: The CDR3 end shows no conserved phenylalanine or tryptophan, and so a read error is likely. The chain has TRBV11-3 and TRBJ2-7; no definite D call. Germline CDR1 reads SGHNT; CDR2 reads YENEEA. V was shortened by 5 bases and J by 6 bases, with 14 bases between the two germline ends. The CDR3 contains 13 residues. This CDR3 is CASSLSLGCEQYI. The CDR3 nucleotides read TGTGCCAGCAGCCTATCCTTGGGTTGCGAGCAGTACATC.

This clonotype appeared a single time. A read error is likely, as this CDR3 ends without the conserved phenylalanine or tryptophan. V and J are TRBV11-3 and TRBJ2-3, with D hard to call. From germline, CDR1 is SGHNT and CDR2 YENEEA. The CDR3 length is 13 residues. CDR3 residues: CANSLISTDTQYL. The CDR3 region has the DNA TGTGCCAACAGCTTAATAAGCACAGATACGCAGTATTTG.

This clonotype has just one count. V and J are TRBV11-3 and TRBJ2-1, with 7 positions matching TRBD2. Per the germline V gene, CDR1 is SGHNT and CDR2 is YENEEA. With V trimmed by 0 bases and J by 3 bases, 8 bases remained unmatched. The CDR3 extends over 17 amino acids. CDR3 protein: CASSLDLSGGVYNEQFF. The DNA for the CDR3 is TGTGCCAGCAGCTTAGATCTTTCGGGGGGTGTCTACAATGAGCAGTTCTTC.

Comments on this clonotype: A read error may account for a junction end that differs from germline. The genes are TRBV11-2 and TRBJ2-1; 7 bases line up with TRBD1. Germline values: CDR1 SGHAT, CDR2 FQNNGV. The CDR3 has 17 residues. CDR3 sequence: CVSSLAVRGPSRNERFF. CDR3 bases: TGTGTCAGCAGCTTAGCAGTAAGGGGGCCTTCGCGCAATGAGAGGTTCTTC.

Comment on this clonotype: In this CDR3 the conserved last residue, phenylalanine or tryptophan, is missing, so a read error is likely. The chain links TRBV11-3 to TRBJ1-6; D not certain. Trimming removed 5 bases from V and 7 bases from J, with 9 bases in between. In germline, CDR1 is SGHNT, CDR2 YENEEA. The CDR3 sequence is 13 residues long. The CDR3 sequence: CASSLRANSPLHL. The CDR3 region has the DNA TGTGCCAGCAGCCTACGGGCCAATTCACCCCTCCACCTT.

In its sample, this clonotype was seen a few times. The chain employs TRBV11-3 and TRBJ2-1, with a weak D call TRBD1 (5 bases). The CDR3 is 13 residues long. In germline, CDR1 is SGHNT, CDR2 YENEEA. The V and J ends lost 2 bases and 4 bases respectively, with 6 bases between them. CDR3 DNA: TGTGCCAGCAGCTTAAGGACATACAATGAGCAGTTCTTC. It specifies CASSLRTYNEQFF.

Details on this clonotype: Since no conserved phenylalanine or tryptophan closes the CDR3, a read error is the likely cause. Because the CDR3's place on the DNA is in doubt, the DNA is left out and the CDR3 is given as listed by TCRdb. CDR3 protein: CSASEASYGHTL. The chain employs TRBV20-1 and TRBJ1-2. The CDR3 has 12 residues if both end residues are counted. The germline V gene has CDR1 DFQATT and CDR2 SNEGSKA (reference sequence).

This clonotype has at least ten counts. This rearrangement joins TRBV11-2 to TRBJ2-3, with D uncertain. V lost 4 bases and J 5 bases, leaving 10 bases between the germline ends. The CDR3 spans 13 residues. CDR1 is SGHAT, CDR2 FQNNGV, per germline. This CDR3 reads CASSYKSVDTQYF. Written as DNA, the CDR3 is TGTGCCAGCAGCTATAAATCAGTAGATACGCAGTATTTT. The full variable domain, its missing parts supplied by reference TRBV11-2 and TRBJ2-3, is EAGVAQSPRYKIIEKRQSVAFWCNPISGHATLYWYQQILGQGPKLLIQFQNNGVVDDSQLPKDRFSAERLKGVDSTLKIQPAKLEDSAVYLCASSYKSVDTQYFGPGTRLTVL.

A word on this clonotype: This sequence may be a read error, since a much larger clone differs from it by one base. V gene TRBV2 combines with J gene TRBJ1-4; a weak D match, TRBD1 (5 bases). Germline CDR1 SNHLY, CDR2 FYNNEI. The CDR3 runs 13 residues. The V end was cut by 5 bases, the J end by 4 bases, with 8 bases between. The CDR3 DNA is TGTGCCAGCAGTAGGGGAATTAATGAAAAACTGTTTTTT. Translated: CASSRGINEKLFF.

To note about this clonotype: The junction shows a germline mismatch at one end, possibly a read error. CDR3 sequence: CASSPGTGHYKELFF. CDR3 bases: TGCGCCAGCAGCCCAGGGACGGGACACTACAAAGAGCTGTTCTTC. This chain uses TRBV5-1 with TRBJ2-1, with D possibly matching TRBD1 (6 bases). There are 15 residues in the CDR3. Germline CDR1 reads SGHRS; CDR2 reads YFSETQ.

A single count supports this clonotype. The junction and the germline gene differ at one end; a read error may be behind it. The chain uses TRBV6-4 and TRBJ1-1; no firm D call. CDR1 MRHNA and CDR2 SNTAGT come from the germline V gene. There are 15 residues in the CDR3. The CDR3 protein is CANSKSGNGNTEALF. CDR3 sequence (DNA): TGTGCCAACAGTAAATCGGGGAATGGGAATACTGAAGCTCTCTTT.

This clonotype appeared a single time. The junction differs from germline at one of its ends, possibly a read error. The V gene is TRBV11-2, the J gene TRBJ2-2; D uncertain. Germline V gene lookup returns CDR1 SGHAT and CDR2 FQNNGV. This CDR3 contains 14 residues. CDR3 DNA sequence: TGTGCCATCAGCTTAGGTCAAGATCTCGGGGAGCTGTTTTTT. It is translated as CAISLGQDLGELFF.

Details on this clonotype: Since no conserved phenylalanine or tryptophan closes the CDR3, a read error is the likely cause. V is TRBV5-8 and J is TRBJ2-1; 9 bases line up with TRBD2. The length of the CDR3 is 15 residues. V lost 2 bases and J lost 8; bases outside the gene matches: 8. Per germline, CDR1 SGHTS and CDR2 YDEGEE. CDR3 region: CASSFRVAGVDEQFS. CDR3 bases: TGTGCCAGCAGCTTCAGGGTAGCGGGAGTTGATGAGCAGTTCTCC.

This chain uses TRBV20-1 with TRBJ2-1; tentatively, D is TRBD2 (6 bases). This CDR3 spans 16 amino acids. The V gene's germline CDR1 is DFQATT and CDR2 SNEGSKA (reference sequence). V lost 6 bases and J 7 bases, leaving 25 bases between the germline ends. This CDR3 is CSASRPRLAGMNEQFF. CDR3 nucleotides: TGCAGTGCCAGTCGACCGAGACTGGCGGGAATGAATGAGCAGTTCTTC.

This clonotype is medium-sized in the sample. The rearrangement links TRBV10-3 to TRBJ2-7; D gene uncertain. CDR3 length: 13 amino acids. Germline CDR1 and CDR2: ENHRY and SYGVKD. V lost 4 bases, J lost 3 bases, and 10 bases lay in between. The CDR3 region is CAISAGGNYEQYF. In nucleotides, the CDR3 is TGTGCCATCAGTGCAGGCGGAAACTACGAGCAGTACTTC.

Concerning this clonotype: A much larger clone lies a single base off, so this may be a read error. The CDR3 loop reads CASRSTSGRTLYDEQFF. CDR3 bases: TGTGCCAGCAGGTCGACTAGCGGGAGGACACTTTACGATGAGCAGTTCTTC. The V gene is TRBV7-9, the J gene TRBJ2-1, with 13 positions matching TRBD2. V lost 6 bases, J lost 8 bases, and 13 bases stayed unmatched. CDR3 length: 17 residues. Germline assignment: CDR1 SEHNR and CDR2 FQNEAQ (reference sequence).